Below, 12 T cell receptor beta chains from the same sample are listed, as sequenced in a study of PD-L1 blockade in urothelial cancer. Time point in this sample: peripheral blood 6 weeks after treatment start. TCRdb keeps only in-frame clones here, not all; method: immunoSEQ multiplex PCR. The sample lists approximately 110,000 clones; around 90% were seen once. This specimen was PBMCs, taken around atezolizumab (anti-PD-L1) treatment. The receptors stem from a man between 60 and 70 years old with urothelial cancer.

V usage is TRBV6-5 and J usage is TRBJ1-1; D is ambiguous. Trimming took off 5 bases at V and 4 bases at J, with 11 bases between the two ends. The CDR3 extends over 13 amino acids. CDR1 MNHEY and CDR2 SVGAGI come from the germline V gene. The CDR3 is CASSVTGITEAFF. CDR3 DNA sequence: TGTGCCAGCAGTGTAACGGGGATCACTGAAGCTTTCTTT.

The table lists this clone with a count of one. The chain joins TRBV5-1 to TRBJ2-7; perhaps TRBD2 as D (6 bases). Deletions cut 0 bases from V and 0 bases from J, with 16 bases between. The germline V gene has CDR1 SGHRS and CDR2 YFSETQ. This CDR3 is 17 amino acids long. CDR3 region: CASSLGGVTAASYEQYF. Written as DNA, the CDR3 is TGCGCCAGCAGCTTGGGGGGGGTTACAGCCGCCTCCTACGAGCAGTACTTC.

This clone occurred once. This chain connects TRBV10-1 to TRBJ2-5; D unclear. The ends were cut back, 0 bases at V and 2 bases at J, with 7 bases in the middle. The CDR3 has 14 amino acids. Germline loops: CDR1 WNHNN, CDR2 SYGVQD (reference sequence). The CDR3, as DNA: TGCGCCAGCAGTGAGTCGCCGGTTCAAGAGACCCAGTACTTC. Encoded protein: CASSESPVQETQYF.

This sequence joins TRBV5-6 and TRBJ2-2, with unresolved D. This CDR3 is 13 amino acids long. Germline V lookup: CDR1 SGHDT, CDR2 YYEEEE. V was pared by 0 bases and J by 3 bases, with 3 bases between. CDR3 region: CASSLAYTGELFF. Written as DNA, the CDR3 is TGTGCCAGCAGCTTGGCCTACACCGGGGAGCTGTTTTTT.

V is TRBV7-9 and J is TRBJ1-4; D unclear. The CDR3 has 15 residues. CDR1 is SEHNR and CDR2 is FQNEAQ in the germline V gene (reference sequence). The germline V and J ends were trimmed by 3 bases and 4 bases, with 12 bases remaining between them. This CDR3 is CASSFEGRLNEKLFF. CDR3 coding DNA: TGTGCCAGCAGCTTCGAGGGCAGACTTAATGAAAAACTGTTTTTT.

The chain employs TRBV5-5 and TRBJ2-7, with TRBD1 matching 8 bases. The length of the CDR3 is 13 residues. The ends lost 2 bases at V and 6 bases at J; junction bases unmatched: 4. Germline V lookup: CDR1 SGHKS, CDR2 YYEKEE (reference sequence). The CDR3 bases are TGTGCCAGCAGCTTCGGACAGGGAGGCGAGCAGTACTTC. It encodes CASSFGQGGEQYF.

DNA of the CDR3: TGTGCCAGAAGCCCTGGGACAGCCCGCATGAACACTGAAGCTTTCTTT. This sequence encodes CARSPGTARMNTEAFF. The chain links TRBV5-3 to TRBJ1-1, with 7 positions matching TRBD1. TRBV5-3 is an open reading frame, and its role is uncertain. The CDR3 extends over 16 amino acids. V gave up 4 bases and J gave up 0 bases; unmatched junction bases: 9.

The CDR3 DNA follows: TGCGCCAGCAGCCCCACGGGACAGTCCCAAGAGACCCAGTACTTC. Protein product: CASSPTGQSQETQYF. The gene calls are TRBV5-1 and TRBJ2-5; 7 positions match TRBD1. Germline CDR1 is SGHRS and CDR2 is YFSETQ. Germline trimming cut 4 bases from V and 1 base from J; bases unmatched to any gene: 7. CDR3 length equals 15 residues.

To note about this clone: Other DNA sequences in this specimen translate into the identical CDR3. The J gene is TRBJ2-5, the V gene TRBV2; no reliable D call. V was shortened by 7 bases and J by 3 bases, with 6 bases between the two germline ends. Germline lookup yields CDR1 SNHLY and CDR2 FYNNEI. The CDR3 is made up of 11 amino acids. This CDR3 is CASTREETQYF. CDR3 bases: TGTGCCAGCACCCGGGAAGAGACCCAGTACTTC.

This clone showed up just once. This CDR3 is CASSPQGAQPQHF. CDR3 in DNA: TGTGCCAGCAGCCCACAGGGGGCACAGCCCCAGCATTTT. The chain joins TRBV2 to TRBJ1-5; 9 nucleotides line up with TRBD1. Germline V gene sequence: CDR1 SNHLY, CDR2 FYNNEI. The V gene end was trimmed by 6 bases and the J gene end by 7 bases; junction bases not matched to a gene: 4. The CDR3 runs 13 residues.

The chain recombines TRBV19 with TRBJ2-1; D might be TRBD2 (6 bases). The CDR3 sequence is 15 residues long. CDR1 LNHDA and CDR2 SQIVND come from the germline V gene (reference sequence). V shed 5 bases and J shed 3 bases, with 14 bases lying between them. DNA of the CDR3: TGTGCCAGTAGTGTATCCGGGACTCTCTACAATGAGCAGTTCTTC. As protein: CASSVSGTLYNEQFF. The full variable domain, rest sourced from reference TRBV19 and TRBJ2-1, is DGGITQSPKYLFRKEGQNVTLSCEQNLNHDAMYWYRQDPGQGLRLIYYSQIVNDFQKGDIAEGYSVSREKKESFPLTVTSAQKNPTAFYLCASSVSGTLYNEQFFGPGTRLTVL.

The chain is built from TRBV7-3 and TRBJ2-3; tentatively, D is TRBD1 (5 bases). CDR1 SGHTA and CDR2 FQGTGA come from the germline V gene. V lost 2 bases and J 0 bases, leaving 6 bases between the germline ends. The CDR3 totals 14 residues. Here the CDR3 DNA reads TGTGCCAGCAGCTTAGGGGCTAGCACAGATACGCAGTATTTT. Amino acid sequence: CASSLGASTDTQYF.